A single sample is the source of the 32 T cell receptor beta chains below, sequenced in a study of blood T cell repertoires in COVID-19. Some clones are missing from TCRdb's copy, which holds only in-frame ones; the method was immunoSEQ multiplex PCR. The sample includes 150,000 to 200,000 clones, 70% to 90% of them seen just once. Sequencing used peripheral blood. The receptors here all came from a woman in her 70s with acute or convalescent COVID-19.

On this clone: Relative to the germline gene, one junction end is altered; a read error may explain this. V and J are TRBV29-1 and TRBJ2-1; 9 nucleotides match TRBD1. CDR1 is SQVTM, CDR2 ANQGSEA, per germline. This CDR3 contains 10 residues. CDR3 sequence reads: CSGRDREPFF. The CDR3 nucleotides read TGCAGCGGCCGGGACAGGGAGCCGTTCTTC.

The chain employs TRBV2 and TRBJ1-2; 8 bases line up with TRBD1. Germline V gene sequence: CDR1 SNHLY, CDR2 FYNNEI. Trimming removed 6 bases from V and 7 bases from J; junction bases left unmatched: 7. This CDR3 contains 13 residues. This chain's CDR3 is CASREQGVSGYTF. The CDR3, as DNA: TGTGCCAGCAGGGAACAGGGGGTTAGTGGCTACACCTTC.

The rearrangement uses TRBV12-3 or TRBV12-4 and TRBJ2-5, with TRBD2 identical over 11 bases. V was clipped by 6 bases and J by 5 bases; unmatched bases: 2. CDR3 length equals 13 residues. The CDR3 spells CASRASGGETQYF. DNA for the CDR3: TGTGCCAGCAGGGCTAGCGGGGGGGAGACCCAGTACTTC.

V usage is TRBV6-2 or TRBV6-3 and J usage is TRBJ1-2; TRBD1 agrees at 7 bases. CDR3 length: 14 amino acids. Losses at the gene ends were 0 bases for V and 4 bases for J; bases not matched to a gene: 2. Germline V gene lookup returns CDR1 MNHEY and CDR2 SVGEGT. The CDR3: CASSYSDRVYGYTF. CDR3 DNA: TGTGCCAGCAGTTACTCCGACAGGGTCTATGGCTACACCTTC.

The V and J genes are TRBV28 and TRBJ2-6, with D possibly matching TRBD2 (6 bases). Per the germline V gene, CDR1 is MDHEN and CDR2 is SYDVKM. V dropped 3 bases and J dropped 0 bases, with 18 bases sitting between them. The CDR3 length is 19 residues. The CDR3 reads CASSLDFAGRHSGANVLTF. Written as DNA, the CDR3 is TGTGCCAGCAGTTTGGATTTTGCGGGACGGCACTCTGGGGCCAACGTCCTGACTTTC. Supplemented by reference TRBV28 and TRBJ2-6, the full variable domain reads DVKVTQSSRYLVKRTGEKVFLECVQDMDHENMFWYRQDPGLGLRLIYFSYDVKMKEKGDIPEGYSVSREKKERFSLILESASTNQTSMYLCASSLDFAGRHSGANVLTFGAGSRLTVL.

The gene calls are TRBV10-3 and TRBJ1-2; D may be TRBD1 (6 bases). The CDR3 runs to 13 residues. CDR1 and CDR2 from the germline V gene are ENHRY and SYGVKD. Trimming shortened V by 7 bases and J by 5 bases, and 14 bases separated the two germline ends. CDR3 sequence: CAITGGEGYGYTF. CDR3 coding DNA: TGTGCCATCACGGGGGGCGAGGGGTATGGCTACACCTTC.

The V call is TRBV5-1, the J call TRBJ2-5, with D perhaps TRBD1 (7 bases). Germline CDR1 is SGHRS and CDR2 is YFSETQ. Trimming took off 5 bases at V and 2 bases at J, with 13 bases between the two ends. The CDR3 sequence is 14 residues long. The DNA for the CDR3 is TGCGCCAGCAGTAGGGCAGGGGGGCAAGAGACCCAGTACTTC. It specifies CASSRAGGQETQYF.

The CDR3 DNA is TGTGCCAGCAGCGAAAACGCGGGACTAGCGGCAATCACCGGGGAGCTGTTTTTT. Its translation: CASSENAGLAAITGELFF. The chain combines TRBV9 with TRBJ2-2, with 11 bases lining up with TRBD2. After removal of 3 bases from V and 4 bases from J, the junction contained 11 bases not matched to a gene. Per the germline V gene, CDR1 is SGDLS and CDR2 is YYNGEE. The CDR3 is 18 residues long.

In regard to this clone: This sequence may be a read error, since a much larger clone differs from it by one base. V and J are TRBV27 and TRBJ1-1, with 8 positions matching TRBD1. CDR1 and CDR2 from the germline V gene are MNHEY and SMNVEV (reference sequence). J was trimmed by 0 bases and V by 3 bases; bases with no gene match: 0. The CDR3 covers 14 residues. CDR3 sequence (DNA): TGTGCCAGCAGTTTGGGACAGGTGAACACTGAAGCTTTCTTT. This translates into CASSLGQVNTEAFF.

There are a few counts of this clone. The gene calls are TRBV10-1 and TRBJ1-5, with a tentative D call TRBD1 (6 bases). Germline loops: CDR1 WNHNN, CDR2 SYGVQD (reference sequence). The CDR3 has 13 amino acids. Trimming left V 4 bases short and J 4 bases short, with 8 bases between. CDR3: CASSADRNQPQHF. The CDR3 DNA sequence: TGCGCCAGCAGTGCGGACAGAAATCAGCCCCAGCATTTT.

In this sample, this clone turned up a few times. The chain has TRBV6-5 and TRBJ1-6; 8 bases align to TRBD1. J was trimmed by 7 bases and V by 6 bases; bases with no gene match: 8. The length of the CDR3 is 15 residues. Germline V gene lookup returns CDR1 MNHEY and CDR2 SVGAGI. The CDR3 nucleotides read TGTGCCAGCAGCCTTACAGGGGGAAAGAATTCACCCCTCCACTTT. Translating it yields CASSLTGGKNSPLHF.

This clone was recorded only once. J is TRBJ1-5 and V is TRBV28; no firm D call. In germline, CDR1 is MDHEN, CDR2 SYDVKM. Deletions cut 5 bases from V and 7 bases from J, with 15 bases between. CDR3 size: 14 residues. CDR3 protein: CASSDVGRIQPQHF. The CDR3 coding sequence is TGTGCCAGCAGTGACGTGGGCCGTATACAGCCCCAGCATTTT.

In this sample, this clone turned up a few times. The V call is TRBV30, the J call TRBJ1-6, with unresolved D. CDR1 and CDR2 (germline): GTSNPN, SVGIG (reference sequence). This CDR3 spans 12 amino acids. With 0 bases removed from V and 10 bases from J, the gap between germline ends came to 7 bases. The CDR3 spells CAWSVRGSPLHF. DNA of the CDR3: TGTGCCTGGAGTGTACGGGGATCACCCCTCCACTTT.

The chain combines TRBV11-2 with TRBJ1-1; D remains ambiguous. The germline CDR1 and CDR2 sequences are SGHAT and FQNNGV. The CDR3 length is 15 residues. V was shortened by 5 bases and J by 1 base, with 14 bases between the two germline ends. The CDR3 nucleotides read TGTGCCAGCAGCCACAAGATCCTTCAGAACACTGAAGCTTTCTTT. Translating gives CASSHKILQNTEAFF. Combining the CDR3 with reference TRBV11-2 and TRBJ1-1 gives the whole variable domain EAGVAQSPRYKIIEKRQSVAFWCNPISGHATLYWYQQILGQGPKLLIQFQNNGVVDDSQLPKDRFSAERLKGVDSTLKIQPAKLEDSAVYLCASSHKILQNTEAFFGQGTRLTVV.

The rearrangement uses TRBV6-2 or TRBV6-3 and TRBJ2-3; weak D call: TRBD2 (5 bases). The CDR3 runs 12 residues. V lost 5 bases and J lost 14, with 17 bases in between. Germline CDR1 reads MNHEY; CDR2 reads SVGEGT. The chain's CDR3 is CASSSPGYPSYF. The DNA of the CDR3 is TGTGCCAGCAGTAGCCCGGGGTACCCGTCGTATTTT.

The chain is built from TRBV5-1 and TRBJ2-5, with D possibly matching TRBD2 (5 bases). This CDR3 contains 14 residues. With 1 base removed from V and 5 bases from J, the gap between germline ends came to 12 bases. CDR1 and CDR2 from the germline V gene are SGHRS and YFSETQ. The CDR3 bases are TGCGCCAGCAGCTTGTTCTTTGGGGAGGAGACCCAGTACTTC. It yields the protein CASSLFFGEETQYF.

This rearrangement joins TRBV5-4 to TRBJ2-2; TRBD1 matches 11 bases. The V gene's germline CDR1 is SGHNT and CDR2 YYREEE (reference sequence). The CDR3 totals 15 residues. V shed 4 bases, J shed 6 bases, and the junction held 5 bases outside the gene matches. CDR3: CASSNGTGGAGELFF. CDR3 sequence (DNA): TGTGCCAGCAGCAACGGGACAGGGGGGGCCGGGGAGCTGTTTTTT. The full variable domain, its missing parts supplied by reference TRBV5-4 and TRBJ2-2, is ETGVTQSPTHLIKTRGQQVTLRCSSQSGHNTVSWYQQALGQGPQFIFQYYREEENGRGNFPPRFSGLQFPNYSSELNVNALELDDSALYLCASSNGTGGAGELFFGEGSRLTVL.

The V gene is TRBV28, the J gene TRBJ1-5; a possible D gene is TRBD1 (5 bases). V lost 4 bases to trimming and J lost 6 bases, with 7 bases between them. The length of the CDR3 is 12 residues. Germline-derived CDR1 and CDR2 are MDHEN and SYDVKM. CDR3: CASSSGFQPQHF. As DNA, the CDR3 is TGTGCCAGCAGTTCAGGGTTTCAGCCCCAGCATTTT.

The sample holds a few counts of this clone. The CDR3 loop is CASSLNNSPLHF. In DNA, the CDR3 is TGTGCCAGCAGCCTTAATAATTCACCCCTCCACTTT. The chain is built from TRBV7-9 and TRBJ1-6; D call uncertain. The CDR3 extends over 12 amino acids. V was trimmed by 5 bases and J by 5 bases, leaving 4 bases between them. From germline, CDR1 is SEHNR and CDR2 FQNEAQ (reference sequence).

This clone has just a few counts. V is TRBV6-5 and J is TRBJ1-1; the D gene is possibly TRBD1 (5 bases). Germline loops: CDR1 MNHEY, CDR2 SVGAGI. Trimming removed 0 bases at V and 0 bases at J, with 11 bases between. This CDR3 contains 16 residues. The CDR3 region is CASSYSRGFLNTEAFF. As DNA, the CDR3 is TGTGCCAGCAGTTACTCTAGGGGTTTCTTGAACACTGAAGCTTTCTTT.

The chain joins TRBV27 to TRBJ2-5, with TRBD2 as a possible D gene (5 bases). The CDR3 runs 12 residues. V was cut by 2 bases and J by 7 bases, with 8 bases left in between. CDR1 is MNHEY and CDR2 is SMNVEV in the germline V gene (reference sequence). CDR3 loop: CASSLRAGTQYF. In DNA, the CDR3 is TGTGCCAGCAGTTTACGGGCGGGGACCCAGTACTTC.

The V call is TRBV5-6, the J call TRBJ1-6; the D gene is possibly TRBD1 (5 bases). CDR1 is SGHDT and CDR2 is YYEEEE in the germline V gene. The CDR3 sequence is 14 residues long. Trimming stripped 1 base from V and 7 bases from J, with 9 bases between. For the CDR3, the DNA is TGTGCCAGCAGCTTGCAGGGTTGGAATTCACCCCTCCACTTT. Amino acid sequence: CASSLQGWNSPLHF.

The CDR3, as DNA: TGTGCCAGCAGCTTTGGGACAGGGGGTGCCCTGCTTGCTAAAAACATTCAGTACTTC. Translating it yields CASSFGTGGALLAKNIQYF. V and J are TRBV11-2 and TRBJ2-4; 11 nucleotides match TRBD1. CDR1 is SGHAT, CDR2 FQNNGV, per germline. CDR3 size: 19 residues. Trimming cost V 3 bases and J 4 bases; bases outside gene matches: 14.

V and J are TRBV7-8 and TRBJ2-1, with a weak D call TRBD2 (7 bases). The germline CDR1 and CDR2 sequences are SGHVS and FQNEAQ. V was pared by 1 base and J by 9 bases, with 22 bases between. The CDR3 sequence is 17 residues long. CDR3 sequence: CASSLERGGGGRSEQFF. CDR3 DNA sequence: TGTGCCAGCAGCTTAGAGAGGGGCGGCGGGGGCCGGAGTGAGCAGTTCTTC.

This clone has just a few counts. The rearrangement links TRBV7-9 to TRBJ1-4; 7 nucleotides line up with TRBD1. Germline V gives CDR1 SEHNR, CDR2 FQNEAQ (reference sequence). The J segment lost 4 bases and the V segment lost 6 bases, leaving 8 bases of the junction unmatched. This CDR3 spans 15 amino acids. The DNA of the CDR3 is TGTGCCAGCAGTCCGGACAGGAGCGATAATGAAAAACTGTTTTTT. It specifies CASSPDRSDNEKLFF.

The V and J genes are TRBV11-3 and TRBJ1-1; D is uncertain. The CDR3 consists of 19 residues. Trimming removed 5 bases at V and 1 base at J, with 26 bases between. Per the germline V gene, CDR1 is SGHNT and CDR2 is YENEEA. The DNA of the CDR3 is TGTGCCAGCAGCCTAGTGACCGCTAAAGTAACAGATGAGAACACTGAAGCTTTCTTT. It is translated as CASSLVTAKVTDENTEAFF.

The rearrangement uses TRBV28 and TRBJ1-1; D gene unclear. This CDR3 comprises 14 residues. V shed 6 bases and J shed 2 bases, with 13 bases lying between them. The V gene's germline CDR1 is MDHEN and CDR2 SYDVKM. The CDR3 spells CASSPPGVNTEAFF. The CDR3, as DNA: TGTGCCAGCAGCCCTCCCGGAGTCAACACTGAAGCTTTCTTT.

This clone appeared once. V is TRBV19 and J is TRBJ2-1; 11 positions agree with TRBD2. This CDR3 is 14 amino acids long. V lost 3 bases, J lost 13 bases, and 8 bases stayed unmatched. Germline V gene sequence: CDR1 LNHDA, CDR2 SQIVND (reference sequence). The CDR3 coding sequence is TGTGCCAGTAGTATTCTCATAGCGGGGGGGCAACAGTTCTTC. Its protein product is CASSILIAGGQQFF.

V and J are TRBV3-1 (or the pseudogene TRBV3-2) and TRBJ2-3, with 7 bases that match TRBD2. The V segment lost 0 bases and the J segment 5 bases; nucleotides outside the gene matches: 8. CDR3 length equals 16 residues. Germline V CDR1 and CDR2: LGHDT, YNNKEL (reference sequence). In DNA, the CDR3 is TGTGCCAGCAGCCAAGATATTGCGGGAGTCGTAGATACGCAGTATTTT. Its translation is CASSQDIAGVVDTQYF.

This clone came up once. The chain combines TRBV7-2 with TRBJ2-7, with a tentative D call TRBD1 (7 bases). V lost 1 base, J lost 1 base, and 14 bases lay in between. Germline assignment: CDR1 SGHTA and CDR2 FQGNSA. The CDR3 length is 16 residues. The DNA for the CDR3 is TGTGCCAGCAGCTTAGGCGGGACAGCAACTTCCTACGAGCAGTACTTC. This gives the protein CASSLGGTATSYEQYF.

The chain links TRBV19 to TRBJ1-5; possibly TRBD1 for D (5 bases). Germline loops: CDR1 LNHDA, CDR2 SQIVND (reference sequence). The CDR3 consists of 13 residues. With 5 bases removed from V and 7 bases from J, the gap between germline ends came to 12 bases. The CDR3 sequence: CASSSQVGQPQHF. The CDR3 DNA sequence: TGTGCCAGTAGTTCACAGGTGGGCCAGCCCCAGCATTTT.

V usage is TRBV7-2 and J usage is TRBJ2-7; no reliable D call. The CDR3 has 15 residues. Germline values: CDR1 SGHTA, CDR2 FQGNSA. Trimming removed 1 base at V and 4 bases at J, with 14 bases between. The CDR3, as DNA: TGTGCCAGCAGCTTAGTAAAGGTCAGGCAGTACGAGCAGTACTTC. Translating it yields CASSLVKVRQYEQYF.